Each of the 30 T cell receptor beta chains below was sequenced from the same sample in a study of cytomegalovirus exposure and HLA in healthy donors. Primers for the PCR totalled 60 Vbeta and 13 Jbeta. Sequencing was performed with immunoSEQ multiplex PCR; in TCRdb, only in-frame clones are kept and a portion is missing. Among fewer than 120,000 clones, around 83% were seen once, and the ten largest hold around 2.9%. The sequencing sample was made of PBMCs. These TCRs come from a woman aged 55-70 years in good health and CMV-seropositive.

V usage is TRBV19 and J usage is TRBJ2-6; D uncertain. CDR1 is LNHDA and CDR2 is SQIVND in the germline V gene (reference sequence). Trimming left V 3 bases short and J 2 bases short, with 8 bases between. The CDR3 is 15 residues long. The CDR3 here is CASSILQAGANVLTF. CDR3 in DNA: TGTGCCAGTAGTATCCTCCAGGCTGGGGCCAACGTCCTGACTTTC.

The chain uses TRBV19 and TRBJ2-7; D call uncertain. Germline CDR1 is LNHDA and CDR2 is SQIVND (reference sequence). With 4 bases removed from V and 3 bases from J, the gap between germline ends came to 4 bases. The CDR3 is 11 residues long. This CDR3 is CASSNSYEQYF. CDR3 nucleotide sequence: TGTGCCAGTAGTAACAGCTACGAGCAGTACTTC.

This chain links TRBV4-2 with TRBJ2-5, with D unclear. V was pared by 3 bases and J by 11 bases, with 16 bases between. The CDR3 consists of 13 residues. CDR1 is LGHNA, CDR2 YNFKEQ, per germline. The CDR3 is CASSQGGSAEQYF. In nucleotides, the CDR3 is TGTGCCAGCAGCCAGGGTGGGTCCGCGGAGCAGTACTTC.

This clone was seen a single time. The chain links TRBV18 to TRBJ2-7; 12 nucleotides match TRBD2. This CDR3 is 15 amino acids long. The J segment lost 5 bases and the V segment lost 2 bases, leaving 4 bases of the junction unmatched. Looked up from germline, CDR1 is KGHSH and CDR2 is LQKENI. The CDR3 here is CASSPGSSGRDEQYF. CDR3 nucleotides: TGTGCCAGCTCACCAGGATCTAGCGGGAGGGACGAGCAGTACTTC.

This rearrangement joins TRBV30 to TRBJ1-3; D is ambiguous. This CDR3 is 16 amino acids long. Per germline, CDR1 GTSNPN and CDR2 SVGIG (reference sequence). V gave up 1 base and J gave up 0 bases, with 13 bases separating them. As DNA, the CDR3 is TGTGCCTGGAGTGGGTCCCCCAAGAGCTCTGGAAACACCATATATTTT. It yields the protein CAWSGSPKSSGNTIYF.

The CDR3 DNA sequence: TGTGCCAGCAGCATACTAGCTTGGGCTGGCACAGATACGCAGTATTTT. Protein product: CASSILAWAGTDTQYF. The genes are TRBV2 and TRBJ2-3; D may be TRBD2 (6 bases). This CDR3 is 16 amino acids long. The V end was cut by 6 bases, the J end by 1 base, with 17 bases between. Germline CDR1 SNHLY, CDR2 FYNNEI.

The chain employs TRBV7-9 and TRBJ2-7, with TRBD2 matching 10 bases. The V gene end was trimmed by 5 bases and the J gene end by 0 bases; junction bases not matched to a gene: 13. CDR1 and CDR2 from the germline V gene are SEHNR and FQNEAQ (reference sequence). There are 18 residues in the CDR3. The CDR3: CASSHSRALAGFSYEQYF. The DNA of the CDR3 is TGTGCCAGCAGCCACTCCAGGGCACTAGCGGGGTTCTCCTACGAGCAGTACTTC.

The rearrangement links TRBV25-1 to TRBJ2-6; 8 bases line up with TRBD1. Unmatched junction bases numbered 9, after V lost 1 base and J lost 4 bases. CDR1 MGHDK and CDR2 SYGVNS come from the germline V gene. This CDR3 region has 18 residues. CDR3 coding DNA: TGTGCCAGCAGTGAATGGACAGGGTCCTCATTCGGGGCCAACGTCCTGACTTTC. Amino acid sequence: CASSEWTGSSFGANVLTF. Drawing the rest from reference TRBV25-1 and TRBJ2-6, the complete variable domain is EADIYQTPRYLVIGTGKKITLECSQTMGHDKMYWYQQDPGMELHLIHYSYGVNSTEKGDLSSESTVSRIRTEHFPLTLESARPSHTSQYLCASSEWTGSSFGANVLTFGAGSRLTVL.

This clone was observed a handful of times. Written as DNA, the CDR3 is TGTGCCAGCAGCACGGGACTAGCGGGAGTGTTCTTC. Translation: CASSTGLAGVFF. The rearrangement uses TRBV5-6 and TRBJ2-1, with 14 positions matching TRBD2. Trimming removed 4 bases from V and 15 bases from J; junction bases left unmatched: 3. Germline V gene lookup returns CDR1 SGHDT and CDR2 YYEEEE. This CDR3 spans 12 amino acids.

For the CDR3, the DNA is TGTGCCAGCAGCTTTCAGGGATGGGAGACCCAGTACTTC. It codes for CASSFQGWETQYF. This chain connects TRBV7-3 to TRBJ2-5; TRBD1 might be the D (5 bases). The CDR3 totals 13 residues. The V end lost 3 bases, the J end lost 5 bases, and 10 bases lay between the germline ends. Germline V gene lookup returns CDR1 SGHTA and CDR2 FQGTGA.

This clone was seen a single time. This chain uses TRBV5-1 with TRBJ2-1, with a tentative D call TRBD1 (6 bases). The V and J ends lost 4 bases and 5 bases respectively, with 13 bases between them. The germline V gene encodes CDR1 SGHRS and CDR2 YFSETQ. The CDR3 runs 14 residues. The CDR3 here is CASSIPSGDNEQFF. CDR3 nucleotide sequence: TGCGCCAGCAGCATCCCCTCAGGGGACAATGAGCAGTTCTTC. The variable domain in full, with the rest retrieved from reference TRBV5-1 and TRBJ2-1, is KAGVTQTPRYLIKTRGQQVTLSCSPISGHRSVSWYQQTPGQGLQFLFEYFSETQRNKGNFPGRFSGRQFSNSRSEMNVSTLELGDSALYLCASSIPSGDNEQFFGPGTRLTVL.

This chain joins TRBV5-1 and TRBJ2-1; D is undetermined. The CDR3 spans 13 residues. Per the germline V gene, CDR1 is SGHRS and CDR2 is YFSETQ. With 0 bases removed from V and 4 bases from J, the gap between germline ends came to 5 bases. The CDR3 DNA is TGCGCCAGCAGCTTGGATGTATACAATGAGCAGTTCTTC. Translated, it gives CASSLDVYNEQFF.

The chain combines TRBV18 with TRBJ2-5; perhaps TRBD1 as D (5 bases). CDR1 is KGHSH and CDR2 is LQKENI in the germline V gene. The CDR3 is made up of 14 amino acids. V was shortened by 3 bases and J by 1 base, with 9 bases between the two germline ends. CDR3 loop: CASSPGATQETQYF. CDR3 sequence (DNA): TGTGCCAGCTCACCTGGGGCAACCCAAGAGACCCAGTACTTC.

The CDR3 region is CASSEIGVRLDEQFF. CDR3 coding DNA: TGTGCCAGCAGTGAGATCGGGGTACGACTCGATGAGCAGTTCTTC. The rearrangement joins TRBV6-1 to TRBJ2-1, with a tentative D call TRBD2 (5 bases). The CDR3 runs 15 residues. Germline CDR1 is MNHNS and CDR2 is SASEGT. V was clipped by 3 bases and J by 8 bases, with 17 bases between them.

The chain recombines TRBV28 with TRBJ1-2; TRBD1 might be the D (5 bases). Trimming stripped 8 bases from V and 8 bases from J, with 12 bases between. The CDR3 sequence is 11 residues long. Per the germline V gene, CDR1 is MDHEN and CDR2 is SYDVKM. CDR3 nucleotide sequence: TGTGCCAGCGGGGCGCCCGTGGGCTACACCTTC. Its translation is CASGAPVGYTF.

The chain uses TRBV7-3 and TRBJ2-1, with 7 bases identical to TRBD2. The germline gives CDR1 SGHTA, CDR2 FQGTGA. The length of the CDR3 is 16 residues. With 5 bases clipped from V and 0 bases from J, the junction kept 7 bases outside the gene matches. CDR3: CASSALATRSYNEQFF. In nucleotides, the CDR3 is TGTGCCAGCAGCGCACTAGCGACCCGCTCCTACAATGAGCAGTTCTTC.

This chain links TRBV6-5 with TRBJ2-3; 7 bases line up with TRBD2. The CDR3 covers 15 residues. The germline gives CDR1 MNHEY, CDR2 SVGAGI. J was trimmed by 8 bases and V by 7 bases; bases with no gene match: 15. The chain's CDR3 is CASKYAGGSSGTQYF. Here the CDR3 DNA reads TGTGCCAGCAAATACGCGGGCGGGAGTTCTGGTACGCAGTATTTT.

The chain couples TRBV27 to TRBJ2-3, with D maybe TRBD2 (5 bases). V was cut by 8 bases and J by 0 bases, with 21 bases left in between. Per the germline V gene, CDR1 is MNHEY and CDR2 is SMNVEV (reference sequence). The CDR3 runs 17 residues. CDR3 loop: CASLGFRDPTSTDTQYF. The CDR3 bases are TGTGCCAGCTTAGGGTTCCGGGATCCTACTAGCACAGATACGCAGTATTTT.

This chain links TRBV28 with TRBJ2-1; TRBD2 matches at 10 bases. V shed 4 bases, J shed 5 bases, and the junction held 2 bases outside the gene matches. This CDR3 has 14 amino acids. Germline CDR1 is MDHEN and CDR2 is SYDVKM. CDR3: CASSWTSGNNEQFF. In DNA form, the CDR3 reads TGTGCCAGCAGTTGGACTAGCGGAAACAATGAGCAGTTCTTC.

This chain uses TRBV10-2 with TRBJ1-5, with D hard to call. This CDR3 has 15 amino acids. Trimming removed 1 base from V and 0 bases from J, with 7 bases in between. Germline V gene sequence: CDR1 WSHSY, CDR2 SAAADI. CDR3 protein: CASSEYEYSNQPQHF. As DNA, the CDR3 is TGCGCCAGCAGTGAGTACGAGTATAGCAATCAGCCCCAGCATTTT.

The chain carries TRBV4-1 and TRBJ1-5; D may be TRBD1 (5 bases). The CDR3 extends over 14 amino acids. With 4 bases removed from V and 3 bases from J, the gap between germline ends came to 10 bases. CDR1 MGHRA and CDR2 YSYEKL come from the germline V gene. DNA for the CDR3: TGCGCCAGCAGCCTGGGGGGAACCAATCAGCCCCAGCATTTT. As protein: CASSLGGTNQPQHF.

In its sample, this clone was seen once. J is TRBJ2-7 and V is TRBV28; 10 bases fit TRBD1. CDR3 length: 14 amino acids. The trim removed 5 bases at V and 12 bases at J, leaving 13 bases unmatched. Germline-derived CDR1 and CDR2 are MDHEN and SYDVKM. The DNA for the CDR3 is TGTGCCAGCAGTATCTGGGACAGGGGAGGCGATTTGTACTTC. It is translated as CASSIWDRGGDLYF.

The chain uses TRBV7-3 and TRBJ1-2; possible D gene TRBD1, 6 bases. Germline V gene lookup returns CDR1 SGHTA and CDR2 FQGTGA. The CDR3 has 17 residues. The ends were cut back, 5 bases at V and 8 bases at J, with 27 bases in the middle. CDR3 coding DNA: TGTGCCAGCAGCCTCTCTCCTGGTGGGGGCGGGGGGCAAGGCTACACCTTC. Encoded protein: CASSLSPGGGGGQGYTF.

The CDR3 DNA reads as TGCGCCAGCAGCCAAGATTTTCTAGCGGTAATCTCCTACGAGCAGTACTTC. Its translation: CASSQDFLAVISYEQYF. The genes are TRBV4-1 and TRBJ2-7, with 7 nucleotides matching TRBD2. The length of the CDR3 is 17 residues. Germline CDR1 MGHRA, CDR2 YSYEKL. Trimming at V came to 0 bases and at J to 0 bases, leaving 8 bases not matched to a gene.

The chain joins TRBV9 to TRBJ2-7; perhaps TRBD2 as D (5 bases). The V gene's germline CDR1 is SGDLS and CDR2 YYNGEE. The ends were cut back, 4 bases at V and 7 bases at J, with 18 bases in the middle. The CDR3 sequence is 14 residues long. DNA for the CDR3: TGTGCCAGCAGCTCGGACTTACCCTCGGGAGAGCAGTACTTC. Translation: CASSSDLPSGEQYF.

This clone was seen just once. At the DNA level, this CDR3 is encoded by other sequences in the same sample as well. This rearrangement joins TRBV29-1 to TRBJ2-3, with TRBD1 identical over 7 bases. CDR3 length: 14 residues. Trimming took 7 bases from V and 2 from J; bases not matched to a gene: 9. Germline-derived CDR1 and CDR2 are SQVTM and ANQGSEA. The CDR3 coding sequence is TGCAGCGCGAAGTACAGGGGTACCACAGATACGCAGTATTTT. Translated: CSAKYRGTTDTQYF.

Note on this clone: The identical CDR3 is also encoded by other nucleotide sequences in the sample. The rearrangement joins TRBV20-1 to TRBJ2-3; tentatively, D is TRBD2 (6 bases). This CDR3 region has 11 residues. Germline V gene data show CDR1 as DFQATT and CDR2 as SNEGSKA (reference sequence). Trimming pared 5 bases from V and 6 bases from J, leaving 9 bases between. The CDR3 nucleotides read TGCAGTGCTCCCCGGGGGGATACGCAGTATTTT. Translating gives CSAPRGDTQYF.

This chain joins TRBV4-1 and TRBJ2-7; TRBD1 matches at 8 bases. V lost 4 bases to trimming and J lost 3 bases; unmatched junction nucleotides: 14. CDR1 and CDR2 from the germline V gene are MGHRA and YSYEKL. This CDR3 is 17 amino acids long. Here the CDR3 DNA reads TGCGCCAGCAGCCCATACTTCAACCGGGACAGGCGCTACGAGCAGTACTTC. It yields the protein CASSPYFNRDRRYEQYF.

The chain combines TRBV9 with TRBJ2-5; D is uncertain. The CDR3 extends over 15 amino acids. The germline gives CDR1 SGDLS, CDR2 YYNGEE. Trimming took off 1 base at V and 0 bases at J, with 10 bases between the two ends. Here the CDR3 DNA reads TGTGCCAGCAGCGTAAGTTACATAAACCAAGAGACCCAGTACTTC. Its protein is CASSVSYINQETQYF. The complete variable domain, with remaining parts taken from reference TRBV9 and TRBJ2-5, reads DSGVTQTPKHLITATGQRVTLRCSPRSGDLSVYWYQQSLDQGLQFLIQYYNGEERAKGNILERFSAQQFPDLHSELNLSSLELGDSALYFCASSVSYINQETQYFGPGTRLLVL.

V is TRBV27 and J is TRBJ1-2; D is uncertain. V lost 0 bases to trimming and J lost 2 bases, with 4 bases between them. CDR3 length: 13 amino acids. Germline CDR1 reads MNHEY; CDR2 reads SMNVEV (reference sequence). CDR3: CASSLSSNYGYTF. CDR3 nucleotides: TGTGCCAGCAGTTTATCCTCCAACTATGGCTACACCTTC.